Shown below are 11 T cell receptor beta chains from a single sample sequenced in a study of blood T cell repertoires in COVID-19. Using immunoSEQ multiplex PCR, the repertoire was profiled, and TCRdb retains in-frame clones only, with some absent. The repertoire consists of more than 150,000 clones, with approximately 86% occurring once and the leading ten covering 2% to 2.5%. The sequenced sample was PBMCs or T cells enriched from blood (not recorded which). Every receptor here comes from a woman in her 30s who had recovered from COVID-19.

The rearrangement joins TRBV5-1 to TRBJ1-6; unclear D gene. The CDR3 sequence is 12 residues long. Germline loops: CDR1 SGHRS, CDR2 YFSETQ. Trimming shortened V by 0 bases and J by 9 bases, and 4 bases separated the two germline ends. The CDR3 loop reads CASSLGGSPLHF. DNA for the CDR3: TGCGCCAGCAGCTTGGGCGGTTCACCCCTCCACTTT.

The chain is built from TRBV3-1 (or the pseudogene TRBV3-2) and TRBJ2-3, with D perhaps TRBD2 (5 bases). Germline V gene lookup returns CDR1 LGHDT and CDR2 YNNKEL (reference sequence). The CDR3 is made up of 14 amino acids. Trimming shortened V by 3 bases and J by 4 bases, and 11 bases separated the two germline ends. CDR3: CASSQRALADTQYF. The DNA for the CDR3 is TGTGCCAGCAGCCAGAGGGCGCTAGCAGATACGCAGTATTTT.

This chain uses TRBV28 with TRBJ2-4, with 7 positions matching TRBD1. Germline V gene sequence: CDR1 MDHEN, CDR2 SYDVKM. This CDR3 spans 14 amino acids. Trimming took 10 bases from V and 0 from J; bases not matched to a gene: 6. This CDR3 is CATRGGLAKNIQYF. DNA of the CDR3: TGTGCCACCCGAGGGGGCCTAGCCAAAAACATTCAGTACTTC.

This chain joins TRBV5-1 and TRBJ1-3; no reliable D call. This CDR3 is 15 amino acids long. Germline V lookup: CDR1 SGHRS, CDR2 YFSETQ. Trimming took off 6 bases at V and 1 base at J, with 14 bases between the two ends. CDR3 loop: CASTRQGRSGNTIYF. The CDR3 DNA reads TGCGCCAGCACCCGACAAGGCCGTTCTGGAAACACCATATATTTT.

Only a few counts were recorded for this clone. V gene TRBV7-9 combines with J gene TRBJ1-1; D remains unclear. The CDR3 length is 12 residues. V gave up 5 bases and J gave up 8 bases, with 12 bases separating them. Germline V gives CDR1 SEHNR, CDR2 FQNEAQ (reference sequence). In nucleotides, the CDR3 is TGTGCCAGCAGCACGGGATTCGGGGAAGCTTTCTTT. This encodes CASSTGFGEAFF.

The chain combines TRBV7-6 with TRBJ2-2; the match to TRBD2 covers 8 bases. This CDR3 spans 18 amino acids. Germline CDR1 is SGHVS and CDR2 is FNYEAQ. V shed 2 bases, J shed 4 bases, and the junction held 12 bases outside the gene matches. The CDR3 nucleotides are TGTGCCAGCAGCTTAATACTAGCGGAACGGCCGCGCACCGGGGAGCTGTTTTTT. The encoded protein is CASSLILAERPRTGELFF.

This clone appeared once. J is TRBJ1-2 and V is TRBV7-2; D possibly corresponds to TRBD1 (5 bases). The germline gives CDR1 SGHTA, CDR2 FQGNSA. Trimming pared 5 bases from V and 12 bases from J, leaving 16 bases between. The CDR3 sequence is 12 residues long. The CDR3: CASSPQDTPDTF. DNA of the CDR3: TGTGCCAGCAGCCCCCAGGACACCCCCGACACCTTC.

The chain couples TRBV5-1 to TRBJ2-7; TRBD1 matches 8 bases. The V and J ends lost 0 bases and 4 bases, in that order; junction bases with no gene match: 12. The CDR3 consists of 17 residues. Germline lookup yields CDR1 SGHRS and CDR2 YFSETQ. CDR3 amino acids: CASSLATGAGGGYEQYF. The CDR3 DNA reads as TGCGCCAGCAGCTTGGCGACGGGTGCAGGGGGCGGTTACGAGCAGTACTTC.

The chain carries TRBV5-1 and TRBJ1-6; no clear D gene. V was clipped by 0 bases and J by 7 bases, with 5 bases between them. Germline V CDR1 and CDR2: SGHRS, YFSETQ. The CDR3 sequence is 13 residues long. CDR3 coding DNA: TGCGCCAGCAGCTTGGACCAGAATTCACCCCTCCACTTT. This encodes CASSLDQNSPLHF.

The CDR3 loop reads CASSTYRGTYEQYF. CDR3 in DNA: TGTGCCAGTAGTACCTACAGGGGAACCTACGAGCAGTACTTC. The chain joins TRBV19 to TRBJ2-7, with TRBD1 matching over 7 bases. Trimming cost V 4 bases and J 2 bases; bases outside gene matches: 5. Per germline, CDR1 LNHDA and CDR2 SQIVND (reference sequence). This CDR3 is 14 amino acids long. The full variable domain, rest sourced from reference TRBV19 and TRBJ2-7, is DGGITQSPKYLFRKEGQNVTLSCEQNLNHDAMYWYRQDPGQGLRLIYYSQIVNDFQKGDIAEGYSVSREKKESFPLTVTSAQKNPTAFYLCASSTYRGTYEQYFGPGTRLTVT.

The chain employs TRBV19 and TRBJ2-1, with 11 positions matching TRBD2. After removal of 4 bases from V and 4 bases from J, the junction contained 9 bases not matched to a gene. The CDR3 totals 17 residues. The germline V gene encodes CDR1 LNHDA and CDR2 SQIVND (reference sequence). The CDR3 region is CASSTHIAGGRYNEQFF. The CDR3 nucleotides are TGTGCCAGTAGTACTCACATAGCGGGGGGGCGGTACAATGAGCAGTTCTTC.